This record covers a single T cell receptor beta chain. Sequencing was performed with immunoSEQ multiplex PCR; in TCRdb, only in-frame clones are kept and a portion is missing. In the table there are about 2 million clones, approximately 94% of which are singletons. These data come from a study of shared clonotypes between healthy human individuals. Positive CCR7 selection of CD45RO-negative cells yielded the naive CD8 cells, and terminally differentiated effector memory CD45RA+ cells were excluded. The ends were cut back, 0 bases at V and 3 bases at J, with 12 bases in the middle. This CDR3 is built from 15 residues. From germline, CDR1 is PRHDT and CDR2 FYEKMQ (reference sequence).

The genes are TRBV13 and TRBJ2-7, with D tentatively TRBD1 (5 bases). The material sequenced was naive CD8+ T cells sorted from blood. The source is a man aged 18 to 30 in good health. CDR3 protein: CASSLGGGADYEQYF. In DNA, the CDR3 is TGTGCCAGCAGCTTAGGGGGTGGGGCCGACTACGAGCAGTACTTC.